The subject of this entry is one TCR beta chain. Its antigen remains unknown. Stated treatment: around 19 received Ad26.COV2.S at low or high dose, single or two shots; about 5 received placebo; per-sample allocation not given. Each sample was drawn 63 days after the first injection (of vaccine or placebo). The data were taken from a study of Ad26.COV2.S vaccination and SARS-CoV-2 variants. Overall study: Ad26.COV2.S was injected intramuscularly once or twice, 56 days apart.

Overall study results and limits: Vaccinees and placebo recipients showed similar non-spike TCR breadth.

Germline CDR1 LNHNV, CDR2 YYDKDF (reference sequence). Germline trimming cut 0 bases from V and 4 bases from J; bases unmatched to any gene: 11. This CDR3 is 18 amino acids long. TCRdb's copy holds only in-frame clones and misses some; the assay was immunoSEQ multiplex PCR. The sample includes about 480,000 clones, around 88% of them seen just once. The receptor's source is a person between 18 and 60 years old who received the Ad26.COV2.S COVID-19 vaccine or a placebo. The specimen comprised peripheral blood, sampled in a trial of Ad26.COV2.S vaccine versus placebo. This chain joins TRBV15 and TRBJ2-2; 7 nucleotides agree with TRBD2. CDR3 protein: CATSREGALAEATGELFF. The CDR3 DNA sequence: TGTGCCACCAGCAGAGAAGGGGCCCTAGCGGAGGCCACCGGGGAGCTGTTTTTT.